This T cell receptor (beta chain) is drawn from a study of T-cell memory formation after mild COVID-19. The V end lost 5 bases, the J end lost 1 base, and 9 bases lay between the germline ends. The CDR3 extends over 13 amino acids. Germline CDR1 reads SGHKS; CDR2 reads YYEKEE (reference sequence). TCRdb analysed the 5' RACE reads with MiXCR anew, one entry per CDR3 protein. The repertoire has hundreds of thousands of distinct CDR3 sequences, 28% of them found once; the top ten carry about 14%. The gene calls are TRBV5-5 and TRBJ1-1; D gene ambiguous. Specimen: PBMCs or a T cell subset sorted from them (not recorded which). The TCR was taken from an adult woman who had mild COVID-19 (a few samples of this study predate the infection). Cell type and time point are not known. The CDR3 region is CASSNGRNTEAFF. CDR3 nucleotide sequence: TGTGCCAGCAGTAACGGGAGGAACACTGAAGCTTTCTTT.